The rows below give T cell receptor beta chains drawn from one sample of a study of cytomegalovirus exposure and HLA in healthy donors. Profiled with immunoSEQ multiplex PCR; TCRdb holds only in-frame clones, not every one. Of over 65,000 clones in the sample, 90% to 95% were seen once. The sample taken for sequencing was PBMCs. The receptor source for this set is a woman aged 18-35 years in good health and CMV-seropositive. CDR3s include the opening cysteine and the closing phenylalanine or tryptophan. Each record gives: V gene, clone size, J gene, D gene, CDR3 DNA, CDR3 protein. D genes are given only for firm matches. Size is stated for part of the rows, as once, few or many counts, or as a class when the clone is expanded.

>TRBV4-2|-|TRBJ1-4|-
TGTGCCAGCAGCCAAGACAGAGCGTATAATGAAAAACTGTTTTTT
CASSQDRAYNEKLFF
>TRBV18|-|TRBJ2-1|TRBD1
TGTGCCAGCTCACCACAGGATACAGGACAGGAGACCTACAATGAGCAGTTCTTC
CASSPQDTGQETYNEQFF
>TRBV7-7|once|TRBJ2-7|-
TGTGCCAGCAGCAAAGACAGAGGCTACGAGCAGTACTTC
CASSKDRGYEQYF
>TRBV19|-|TRBJ1-3|-
TGTGCCAGTACCCCGACAGCTTACTCTGGAAACACCATATATTTT
CASTPTAYSGNTIYF
>TRBV9|-|TRBJ2-1|TRBD2
TGTGCCAGCAGCGTAGGTGGCGCGGGAGGGCCCGGTAATGAGCAGTTCTTC
CASSVGGAGGPGNEQFF
>TRBV7-3|-|TRBJ2-1|-
TGTGCCAGCAGCTTAAACGGGGATACCTACAATGAGCAGTTCTTC
CASSLNGDTYNEQFF
>TRBV30|-|TRBJ2-3|TRBD2
TGTGCCTGGTTTCTCGCGGGAGCCCTCGATACGCAGTATTTT
CAWFLAGALDTQYF
>TRBV30|-|TRBJ2-7|TRBD2
TGTGCCTGGAGTGTACTAGCGGGAGGCCTCGAGGGGGGCGAGCAGTACTTC
CAWSVLAGGLEGGEQYF
>TRBV9|-|TRBJ2-3|TRBD2
TGTGCCAGCAGCTCGGAGCGGGAGACAGATACGCAGTATTTT
CASSSERETDTQYF
>TRBV10-3|-|TRBJ2-1|TRBD1
TGTGCCTCACAGGAGCCGGGACAGGGGTACAATGAGCAGTTCTTC
CASQEPGQGYNEQFF
>TRBV7-6|-|TRBJ1-4|TRBD1
TGTGCCAGCAGCCCCGGGACAGTCGATGGTGAAAAACTGTTTTTT
CASSPGTVDGEKLFF
>TRBV10-2|-|TRBJ2-3|-
TGCGCCAGCAGTGAGACCGACGACATAAGGTTGGAAGGCACAGATACGCAGTATTTT
CASSETDDIRLEGTDTQYF
>TRBV4-1|-|TRBJ1-1|-
TGCGCCAGCAGCCAAGAGGCCACCTTAGGGGCTGAAGCTTTCTTT
CASSQEATLGAEAFF
>TRBV29-1|once|TRBJ2-3|-
TGCAGCGTGCTCCCCGGGTCAGATACGCAGTATTTT
CSVLPGSDTQYF
>TRBV10-3|-|TRBJ1-6|TRBD1
TGTGCCATCAGGCCGGGACAGGGTATGGATTCACCCCTCCACTTT
CAIRPGQGMDSPLHF
>TRBV13|-|TRBJ1-3|-
TGTGCCAGCTCCGGGGGCTCTGGAAACACCATATATTTT
CASSGGSGNTIYF
>TRBV5-4|-|TRBJ1-1|-
TGTGCCAGCAGCTTGGCAGGGGTTTACACTGAAGCTTTCTTT
CASSLAGVYTEAFF
>TRBV5-1|-|TRBJ1-2|-
TGCGCCAGCAGTCCTGGACAGAACAACTATGGCTACACCTTC
CASSPGQNNYGYTF
>TRBV15|-|TRBJ1-4|-
TGTGCCACCAGCAATGGGCACTCTAATGAAAAACTGTTTTTT
CATSNGHSNEKLFF
>TRBV30|once|TRBJ1-2|-
TGTGCCTGGAGTGCTCCGGGGGGAGGCGGCTACACCTTC
CAWSAPGGGGYTF
>TRBV6-4|-|TRBJ2-7|TRBD2
TGTGCCAGCAGTGGGTTGGGGGGGGACGAGCAGTACTTC
CASSGLGGDEQYF
>TRBV5-4|-|TRBJ2-1|TRBD1
TGTGCCAGCAGCCGGGACAGGGCGAGCTCCTACAATGAGCAGTTCTTC
CASSRDRASSYNEQFF
>TRBV7-8|-|TRBJ1-1|-
TGTGCCAGCAGCCCGGAGGGGATCATGAACACTGAAGCTTTCTTT
CASSPEGIMNTEAFF
>TRBV5-1|-|TRBJ2-7|-
TGCGCCAGCAGCTTGGAAGGACAGAGCTCCTACGAGCAGTACTTC
CASSLEGQSSYEQYF
>TRBV5-1|-|TRBJ2-6|TRBD1
TGCGCCAGCAGCTTCATGGGACAGGGGGTACCTGGGGCCAACGTCCTGACTTTC
CASSFMGQGVPGANVLTF
>TRBV7-2|-|TRBJ1-5|-
TGTGCCAGCAGCCCCGACCCGCAGGGAGGGGCCCAGCATTTT
CASSPDPQGGAQHF
>TRBV5-1|-|TRBJ1-1|TRBD1
TGCGCCAGCAGCGTGACAGGGCCTGAAGCTTTCTTT
CASSVTGPEAFF
>TRBV7-2|-|TRBJ2-6|TRBD1
TGTGCCAGCAGACAGACAGGGGATGGGGCCAACGTCCTGACTTTC
CASRQTGDGANVLTF
>TRBV18|-|TRBJ1-4|TRBD1
TGTGCCAGCTCACCACGGACAGGGTATGAAAAACTGTTTTTT
CASSPRTGYEKLFF
>TRBV7-7|-|TRBJ2-2|TRBD1
TGTGCCAGCAGCCTTACAGGGGGAAATGAGCTGTTTTTT
CASSLTGGNELFF
>TRBV30|-|TRBJ1-4|TRBD1
TGTGCCTGGATGGGACAGGGGGCTGGTAATGAAAAACTGTTTTTT
CAWMGQGAGNEKLFF
>TRBV6-5|-|TRBJ2-7|-
TGTGCCAGCAGTTACGCCCCTGACAGAAGCTACGAGCAGTACTTC
CASSYAPDRSYEQYF
>TRBV27|-|TRBJ1-1|-
TGTGCCAGCAGTCAGACAGGGAACACTGAAGCTTTCTTT
CASSQTGNTEAFF
>TRBV27|-|TRBJ2-2|TRBD2
TGTGCCAGCAGTTTATCCGGTGGGAGGGCCACCGGGGAGCTGTTTTTT
CASSLSGGRATGELFF
>TRBV6-6|-|TRBJ1-3|-
TGTGCCAGCAGACACTCTGGAAACACCATATATTTT
CASRHSGNTIYF
>TRBV5-5|-|TRBJ1-1|-
TGTGCCAGCAGCTTTATGGGTGCAGGTAACACTGAAGCTTTCTTT
CASSFMGAGNTEAFF
>TRBV5-1|-|TRBJ2-5|TRBD1
TGCGCCAGCAGCTCACAGGGGGCCCAAGAGACCCAGTACTTC
CASSSQGAQETQYF
>TRBV9|once|TRBJ2-2|TRBD2
TGTGCCAGCAGCCTCCAAGCGGGGGTGCCCCCCGGGGAGCTGTTTTTT
CASSLQAGVPPGELFF
>TRBV10-3|-|TRBJ1-1|-
TGTGCCATCGGGGCAGGGAGGCAAGACGAAGCTTTCTTT
CAIGAGRQDEAFF
>TRBV9|-|TRBJ1-3|-
TGTGCCAGCGGGGTGCAGGGAAGAAACACCATATATTTT
CASGVQGRNTIYF
>TRBV27|-|TRBJ1-1|-
TGTGCCAGCAGAACCGGGACATACAACACTGAAGCTTTCTTT
CASRTGTYNTEAFF
>TRBV19|-|TRBJ1-2|-
TGTGCCAGTACGCGACCCGGGGTAGACTATGGCTACACCTTC
CASTRPGVDYGYTF
>TRBV2|-|TRBJ2-7|TRBD2
TGTGCCAGCAGTGTCCAAGCGGGGGGAGTCGAGCAGTACTTC
CASSVQAGGVEQYF
>TRBV5-6|-|TRBJ2-7|-
TGTGCCAGCAGCTTGGTTGGGGGGGCCCGAACGGCCTACGAGCAGTACTTC
CASSLVGGARTAYEQYF
>TRBV5-1|-|TRBJ1-4|TRBD1
TGCGCCAGCAGACTGGGACAGGGTTTTAATGAAAAACTGTTTTTT
CASRLGQGFNEKLFF
>TRBV7-3|-|TRBJ2-7|TRBD1
TGTGCCAGCAGCCCCGGGACAGGGTTTTACGAGCAGTACTTC
CASSPGTGFYEQYF
>TRBV30|-|TRBJ1-4|TRBD1
TGTGCCTGGCTTACCGTCGGGACAGAAAATGAAAAACTGTTTTTT
CAWLTVGTENEKLFF
>TRBV10-3|-|TRBJ1-1|-
TGTGCCATCAGTGACCTTGAGCAGGGTCGAGCAATGAACACTGAAGCTTTCTTT
CAISDLEQGRAMNTEAFF
>TRBV7-2|-|TRBJ1-6|TRBD1
TGTGCCAGCAGCTTCGAGGGACAGGGCCGATCACCCCTCCACTTT
CASSFEGQGRSPLHF
>TRBV14|-|TRBJ2-5|-
TGTGCCAGCAGCCCGTCCTTCAGGGTCGGTTGGGGCCAAGAGACCCAGTACTTC
CASSPSFRVGWGQETQYF
>TRBV9|-|TRBJ2-1|TRBD1
TGTGCCAGCACCCCGGGACAGGGGAACAATGAGCAGTTCTTC
CASTPGQGNNEQFF
>TRBV2|-|TRBJ2-5|TRBD1
TGTGCCAGCAGTACCGGGACAGGGGGAGGCCGGGAGACCCAGTACTTC
CASSTGTGGGRETQYF